Below are 24 T cell receptor beta chains sequenced from a single sample in a study of response to subunit inactivated influenza vaccine (dated by TCRdb to the late 2010s). Library creation used RT-PCR. Sequencing was carried out with an Illumina HiSeq 2500. The public reads were quality trimmed at Q25 with fastp and then assembled into clones with MiXCR by TCRdb, keeping productive beta chains. Entries that share a CDR3 protein sequence are merged under the most common genes and DNA. The sample has under 800,000 distinct CDR3 sequences on record, about 14% of them singletons. The ten largest clones represent around 7% of the sample. Sequenced material: PBMCs from blood, taken roughly 2 weeks before vaccination. The receptors come from a man aged 45 to 65 who received an inactivated influenza vaccine. Donor details come from another sample of the same person, matched by shared clones.

J is TRBJ1-1 and V is TRBV4-1, with TRBD1 identical over 7 bases. The CDR3 covers 14 residues. Per germline, CDR1 MGHRA and CDR2 YSYEKL. V shed 5 bases, J shed 2 bases, and the junction held 5 bases outside the gene matches. The CDR3 region is CASSYDRANTEAFF. The CDR3 region has the DNA TGCGCCAGCAGCTATGACAGGGCTAACACTGAAGCTTTCTTT.

This clonotype was seen only a few times. The V and J genes are TRBV15 and TRBJ1-6; possibly TRBD1 for D (5 bases). V was trimmed by 8 bases and J by 9 bases, leaving 14 bases between them. This CDR3 has 13 amino acids. The V gene's germline CDR1 is LNHNV and CDR2 YYDKDF (reference sequence). Here the CDR3 reads CATGAGSSSPLHF. CDR3 coding DNA: TGTGCCACCGGCGCAGGGTCAAGTTCACCCCTCCACTTT.

This clonotype came up a few times. The chain is built from TRBV6-2 or TRBV6-3 and TRBJ1-1; the D is unclear. Germline lookup yields CDR1 MNHEY and CDR2 SVGEGT. V lost 0 bases to trimming and J lost 4 bases, with 12 bases between them. The CDR3 covers 15 residues. In nucleotides, the CDR3 is TGTGCCAGCAGTTACTCGGGGAGAGGCGTCACTGAAGCTTTCTTT. This sequence encodes CASSYSGRGVTEAFF.

The table lists this clonotype with a few counts. V and J are TRBV5-5 and TRBJ2-1, with 9 bases that match TRBD2. The CDR3 sequence is 14 residues long. Germline values: CDR1 SGHKS, CDR2 YYEKEE (reference sequence). The trim removed 4 bases at V and 3 bases at J, leaving 2 bases unmatched. The CDR3 DNA reads TGTGCCAGCAGCATTAGCGGGGGCTACAATGAGCAGTTCTTC. Encoded protein: CASSISGGYNEQFF. The full variable domain, its missing parts supplied by reference TRBV5-5 and TRBJ2-1, is DAGVTQSPTHLIKTRGQQVTLRCSPISGHKSVSWYQQVLGQGPQFIFQYYEKEERGRGNFPDRFSARQFPNYSSELNVNALLLGDSALYLCASSISGGYNEQFFGPGTRLTVL.

This chain joins TRBV2 and TRBJ2-7; 7 bases are a match to TRBD1. V dropped 11 bases and J dropped 6; count of bases not matched to a gene: 13. The CDR3 runs 13 residues. Germline V gene lookup returns CDR1 SNHLY and CDR2 FYNNEI. CDR3 in DNA: TGTGCCGGACGAAGTGCAGGGGGTTCCGAGCAGTACTTC. The encoded protein is CAGRSAGGSEQYF.

This clonotype was counted a few times. The rearrangement joins TRBV10-2 to TRBJ2-1; D gene unclear. The V end lost 1 base, the J end lost 12 bases, and 16 bases lay between the germline ends. This CDR3 region has 14 residues. CDR1 and CDR2 (germline): WSHSY, SAAADI. The CDR3 spells CASSEWALGKPQFF. DNA for the CDR3: TGCGCCAGCAGTGAGTGGGCACTCGGTAAACCGCAGTTCTTC.

The table lists this clonotype with a count of one. This chain links TRBV28 with TRBJ2-7; D is perhaps TRBD1 (5 bases). The ends were cut back, 6 bases at V and 3 bases at J, with 15 bases in the middle. The CDR3 consists of 14 residues. CDR1 is MDHEN and CDR2 is SYDVKM in the germline V gene. CDR3 coding DNA: TGTGCCAGCAGCCAGGGTGACGCCGGCTACGAGCAGTACTTC. Translation: CASSQGDAGYEQYF.

The V call is TRBV6-2 or TRBV6-3, the J call TRBJ1-2; 8 nucleotides line up with TRBD1. In germline, CDR1 is MNHEY, CDR2 SVGEGT. Trimming at V came to 2 bases and at J to 3 bases, leaving 11 bases not matched to a gene. This CDR3 region has 17 residues. The CDR3 spells CASSYGTSGGADYGYTF. The CDR3 DNA reads TGTGCCAGCAGTTACGGGACATCAGGGGGCGCGGACTATGGCTACACCTTC.

The chain employs TRBV20-1 and TRBJ1-6; 10 positions agree with TRBD1. The CDR3 length is 16 residues. J lost 6 bases, V lost 0 bases, and 5 bases had no gene match. CDR1 and CDR2 (germline): DFQATT, SNEGSKA (reference sequence). The CDR3 reads CSARDGQGEPNSPLHF. For the CDR3, the DNA is TGCAGTGCTAGAGATGGACAGGGGGAGCCTAATTCACCCCTCCACTTT.

The chain joins TRBV7-9 to TRBJ1-4, with 7 bases that match TRBD1. V was pared by 4 bases and J by 5 bases, with 10 bases of the junction left unmatched. The CDR3 extends over 16 amino acids. CDR1 is SEHNR and CDR2 is FQNEAQ in the germline V gene (reference sequence). CDR3 protein: CASSSGMGTENEKLFF. In DNA form, the CDR3 reads TGTGCCAGCAGCTCAGGGATGGGGACAGAGAATGAAAAACTGTTTTTT.

This clonotype was observed a few times. V is TRBV7-2 and J is TRBJ1-4, with D perhaps matching TRBD1 (6 bases). V was trimmed by 5 bases and J by 1 base, leaving 14 bases between them. CDR1 is SGHTA, CDR2 FQGNSA, per germline. The length of the CDR3 is 16 residues. This chain's CDR3 is CASSPGRGVTNEKLFF. Written as DNA, the CDR3 is TGTGCCAGCAGCCCCGGGAGGGGGGTAACTAATGAAAAACTGTTTTTT.

This clonotype has a handful of counts. The V gene is TRBV7-2, the J gene TRBJ2-5, with D perhaps matching TRBD1 or TRBD2 (5 bases each). V lost 5 bases to trimming and J lost 9 bases, with 13 bases between them. Germline CDR1 is SGHTA and CDR2 is FQGNSA. This CDR3 comprises 12 residues. The CDR3 bases are TGTGCCAGCAGCGGGGACGGCCCGGCCCAGTACTTC. Its protein is CASSGDGPAQYF.

V and J are TRBV5-5 and TRBJ2-3; D gene ambiguous. Trimming took 4 bases from V and 0 from J, leaving 15 bases between them. The CDR3 length is 16 residues. The V gene's germline CDR1 is SGHKS and CDR2 YYEKEE (reference sequence). CDR3 loop: CASSNQIQTSTDTQYF. The CDR3 DNA follows: TGTGCCAGCAGCAACCAGATCCAAACTAGCACAGATACGCAGTATTTT.

This clonotype was found a few times. A read error may account for a junction end that differs from germline. The chain couples TRBV14 to TRBJ2-1; TRBD1 matches 10 bases. The CDR3 contains 21 residues. Looked up from germline, CDR1 is SGHDN and CDR2 is FVKESK. The CDR3 DNA reads as TGTGCCAGCAGCAAAGAGATCGACAGGGGGCTATCTCTAAGCTCCTACAATGAGCAGTTCTTC. It yields the protein CASSKEIDRGLSLSSYNEQFF.

The table lists this clonotype with a few counts. This chain uses TRBV28 with TRBJ2-5, with 12 bases that match TRBD2. This CDR3 region has 14 residues. Germline trimming cut 7 bases from V and 5 bases from J; bases unmatched to any gene: 5. CDR1 and CDR2 from the germline V gene are MDHEN and SYDVKM. Here the CDR3 reads CASMPSGRGETQYF. CDR3 nucleotide sequence: TGTGCCAGCATGCCTAGCGGGAGGGGGGAGACCCAGTACTTC.

The chain is built from TRBV14 and TRBJ1-6; D is unclear. The V and J ends lost 1 base and 5 bases respectively, with 12 bases between them. Germline V gene data show CDR1 as SGHDN and CDR2 as FVKESK. This CDR3 has 16 amino acids. Written as DNA, the CDR3 is TGTGCCAGCAGCCAAGCACGGCCCGAGAATAATTCACCCCTCCACTTT. It specifies CASSQARPENNSPLHF.

The CDR3 loop is CASIRLAGGRDTQYF. In DNA form, the CDR3 reads TGTGCCAGCATTAGACTAGCGGGGGGTCGGGATACGCAGTATTTT. The chain uses TRBV2 and TRBJ2-3; 13 nucleotides agree with TRBD2. The CDR3 covers 15 residues. Germline lookup yields CDR1 SNHLY and CDR2 FYNNEI. Trimming took 7 bases from V and 6 from J; bases not matched to a gene: 7.

The chain joins TRBV6-5 to TRBJ2-5; 12 bases are shared with TRBD2. CDR1 and CDR2 (germline): MNHEY, SVGAGI. The CDR3 runs to 18 residues. The V and J ends lost 0 bases and 10 bases, in that order; junction bases with no gene match: 15. The CDR3 protein is CASSYSSLAGGPGGGQYF. The CDR3 DNA reads as TGTGCCAGCAGTTACTCGTCCCTAGCGGGAGGGCCTGGGGGGGGCCAGTACTTC.

V usage is TRBV9 and J usage is TRBJ2-3, with 11 bases fitting TRBD2. There are 18 residues in the CDR3. V lost 0 bases and J lost 2; bases outside the gene matches: 8. Germline V lookup: CDR1 SGDLS, CDR2 YYNGEE. The CDR3 region has the DNA TGTGCCAGCAGCGTAGGCCGGGCTAGCGGGGGGTTCACAGATACGCAGTATTTT. The encoded protein is CASSVGRASGGFTDTQYF.

The V and J genes are TRBV20-1 and TRBJ2-1; the D gene is possibly TRBD1 (5 bases). Trimming took 3 bases from V and 2 from J, leaving 23 bases between them. Looked up from germline, CDR1 is DFQATT and CDR2 is SNEGSKA (reference sequence). The CDR3 sequence is 18 residues long. CDR3 nucleotides: TGCAGTGCTAGGGGATCAACTGTTTTGCAGGGAACCTACAATGAGCAGTTCTTC. As protein: CSARGSTVLQGTYNEQFF.

The chain recombines TRBV7-2 with TRBJ2-7; the D gene is possibly TRBD2 (6 bases). This CDR3 has 14 residues. Germline V gene sequence: CDR1 SGHTA, CDR2 FQGNSA. The ends were cut back, 6 bases at V and 4 bases at J, with 16 bases in the middle. The CDR3 reads CASRPERAGYEQYF. Here the CDR3 DNA reads TGTGCCAGCAGGCCGGAGCGGGCCGGGTACGAGCAGTACTTC.

This clonotype was seen repeatedly, ten times or more. The genes are TRBV11-2 and TRBJ2-1; 10 bases are a match to TRBD1. The CDR3 is 16 residues long. J was trimmed by 4 bases and V by 5 bases; bases with no gene match: 8. The V gene's germline CDR1 is SGHAT and CDR2 FQNNGV. This CDR3 is CASSLDRGRMYNEQFF. The CDR3 coding sequence is TGTGCCAGCAGCCTCGACAGGGGGCGAATGTACAATGAGCAGTTCTTC.

V and J are TRBV7-9 and TRBJ2-2, with a possible D match to TRBD1 (5 bases). Germline CDR1 is SEHNR and CDR2 is FQNEAQ (reference sequence). The CDR3 length is 14 residues. Trimming cost V 5 bases and J 6 bases, with 13 bases left between them. CDR3 nucleotides: TGTGCCAGCAGCGACCGCAGGGAATCCGGGGAGCTGTTTTTT. Translated: CASSDRRESGELFF.

This clonotype was observed a handful of times. CDR3 loop: CASSPRARGGLSNEQFF. The CDR3 DNA is TGTGCCAGCAGCCCCAGGGCCCGGGGGGGCCTATCCAATGAGCAGTTCTTC. This sequence joins TRBV12-3 or TRBV12-4 and TRBJ2-1; 8 positions match TRBD2. J gave up 6 bases and V 6 bases, and 16 bases lay outside the gene matches. The CDR3 runs to 17 residues.